This is a list of T cell receptor beta chains from one sample in a study of cytomegalovirus exposure and HLA in healthy donors. The assay was immunoSEQ multiplex PCR, and TCRdb's table has in-frame clones only and misses some. This table has some 150,000 clones, roughly nine tenths appearing once. Specimen: PBMCs. Receptors were obtained from a woman aged 18-29 years in good health and CMV-seropositive. Both conserved end residues are part of each CDR3. The order of the fields is J gene, clone size, V gene, D gene, CDR3 DNA, CDR3 protein. D genes are given only for firm matches. The size of a clone is reported for some rows only, either as once, few or many, or as a class for expanded clones.

>TRBJ1-1|.|TRBV7-2|TRBD1
TGTGCCAGCAGCTTAAGGGGCTGGTCAGGGGGCGCGCCCACTGAAGCTTTCTTT
CASSLRGWSGGAPTEAFF
>TRBJ2-1|.|TRBV5-1|.
TGCGCCAGCAGCTTGGGAGACTACCACAATGAGCAGTTCTTC
CASSLGDYHNEQFF
>TRBJ2-2|.|TRBV19|TRBD1
TGTGCCAGTAGTATATCTACAGGGGCCACCGGGGAGCTGTTTTTT
CASSISTGATGELFF
>TRBJ2-1|.|TRBV18|.
TGTGCCAACTCCGACAGTAGCAATGAGCAGTTCTTC
CANSDSSNEQFF
>TRBJ1-4|once|TRBV2|.
TGTGCCAGCAGGGACAATAATAGTGAAAAACTGTTTTTT
CASRDNNSEKLFF
>TRBJ1-4|.|TRBV5-1|.
TGCGCCAGCAGCTTGCCGGGACTTAGTGAAAAACTGTTTTTT
CASSLPGLSEKLFF
>TRBJ1-1|.|TRBV7-9|.
TGTGCCAGCAGCCTGGACTCGGGCACTGAAGCTTTCTTT
CASSLDSGTEAFF
>TRBJ2-7|once|TRBV11-2|.
TGTGCCAGCAGCTTAGATCGGGGGGTGACAGGGGCCTTC
CASSLDRGVTGAF
>TRBJ2-7|.|TRBV7-9|TRBD2
TGTGCCAGCAGCCCTAGCGGGAGTTCCTACGAGCAGTACTTC
CASSPSGSSYEQYF
>TRBJ1-5|.|TRBV7-6|.
TGTGCCAGCAGCTTAGTCGGCGGGCCCCAGCATTTT
CASSLVGGPQHF
>TRBJ2-1|.|TRBV6-1|TRBD2
TGTGCCAGCAGTGAAGGGGTCGGGAGGCCAGGTAATGAGCAGTTCTTC
CASSEGVGRPGNEQFF
>TRBJ1-1|.|TRBV2|TRBD1
TGTGCCAGCAGTAATGGACAGGGCAGCACTGAAGCTTTCTTT
CASSNGQGSTEAFF
>TRBJ2-7|.|TRBV28|.
TGTGCCAGCAGTTTTATTGGTGAGGCTCGCGAGCAGTACTTC
CASSFIGEAREQYF
>TRBJ2-1|once|TRBV27|TRBD2
TGTGCCAGCAGTTTAAGGCTAGCGGGAGGGGAGTACAATGAGCAGTTCTTC
CASSLRLAGGEYNEQFF
>TRBJ2-3|.|TRBV20-1|.
TGCAGTACTCTAAGCACAGATACGCAGTATTTT
CSTLSTDTQYF
>TRBJ2-5|.|TRBV4-1|.
TGCGCCAGCAGCCAAGATCCAGGAGGGATCGAGACCCAGTACTTC
CASSQDPGGIETQYF
>TRBJ1-5|.|TRBV6-1|TRBD1
TGTGCCAGCTGGAAAGAGACAGGGGGCAATCAGCCCCAGCATTTT
CASWKETGGNQPQHF
>TRBJ2-5|.|TRBV6-1|TRBD1
TGTGCCAGCAGTTCCGGGACAGCCCAAGAGACCCAGTACTTC
CASSSGTAQETQYF
>TRBJ1-3|once|TRBV15|TRBD1
TGTGCCACCAGCACCCACCCAATGGGGGACAGCTACTCTGGAAACACCATATATTTT
CATSTHPMGDSYSGNTIYF
>TRBJ1-3|.|TRBV12-5|TRBD1
TGTGCTAGTGGTCTCACAGGGGGAGCTGGAAACACCATATATTTT
CASGLTGGAGNTIYF
>TRBJ2-1|.|TRBV5-1|TRBD2
TGCGCCAGCAGCTTGACCGTGCGGCTAGCGGGCCACAATGAGCAGTTCTTC
CASSLTVRLAGHNEQFF
>TRBJ1-1|.|TRBV11-2|TRBD1
TGTGCCAGCAGGCCTACTCTTACAGGGGGCGGAGGTGAAGCTTTCTTT
CASRPTLTGGGGEAFF
>TRBJ1-4|.|TRBV5-1|TRBD1
TGCGCCAGCAGCCGAGCCAGGGGGCTTAATGAAAAACTGTTTTTT
CASSRARGLNEKLFF
>TRBJ2-1|.|TRBV5-4|TRBD2
TGTGCCAGCAGCCAGGGACTAGCGGGAGGGGATGAGCAGTTCTTC
CASSQGLAGGDEQFF
>TRBJ2-7|.|TRBV11-3|TRBD2
TGTGCCAGCAGCTCACTTTTAGCGGGAGCTCGCGAGCAGTACTTC
CASSSLLAGAREQYF
>TRBJ2-1|.|TRBV10-2|.
TGCGCCAGCAGTGCAACTTTACGCTCCGATGAGCAGTTCTTC
CASSATLRSDEQFF
>TRBJ2-7|few|TRBV30|TRBD1
TGTGCCTGGAGTCATACAGGGGAAGAGCAGTACTTC
CAWSHTGEEQYF